This TCR beta chain was found in a study of blood T cell repertoires in COVID-19. Study background: From the United States, Italy and Spain came samples of acute and convalescent COVID-19. Nucleic acid was either cDNA or gDNA, and it came from T cells, B-cell-depleted T cells, or PBMCs.

Per germline, CDR1 MDHEN and CDR2 SYDVKM. V was trimmed by 4 bases and J by 0 bases, leaving 13 bases between them. The CDR3 totals 15 residues. Authors' data handling: Amplification of reference gene primers provided the estimated nucleated cell counts. Generated by immunoSEQ multiplex PCR, the TCRdb table keeps only in-frame clones and is missing some. That table supplies the V and J calls and clone size; D and trimming were determined from the DNA. Altogether a few hundred thousand clones are present, around 86% being singletons, with the ten largest covering approximately 9.8%. This TCR was recovered from a man in his forties who had recovered from COVID-19. Sequenced: peripheral blood. The V and J genes are TRBV28 and TRBJ2-7; D call uncertain. The CDR3 nucleotides are TGTGCCAGCAGTTCCAGGCAGGCTGGCTCCTACGAGCAGTACTTC. This sequence encodes CASSSRQAGSYEQYF.